These T cell receptor beta chains were read from a single sample in a study of T cells after yellow fever vaccination. TCRdb itself ran the 5' RACE reads through MiXCR, one entry per CDR3 protein. The top ten hold under 3.5% of the sample, which has about 220,000 distinct CDR3 sequences, roughly 3.3% seen once. Sample: CD4+ T cells sorted from PBMCs, taken 10 days after the yellow fever booster vaccination. These receptor sequences come from a man aged 18 to 30 who received the YFV17D yellow fever vaccine. Each CDR3 is given with its conserved first and last residue. The D gene is left open where the match is weak. Clone size is shown for a subset of rows, as once, few, many or a class of expanded clone.

clone_size: many; d_call: NA; cdr3_length: 14; j_call: TRBJ2-2; v_call: TRBV24-1; cdr3_nt: TGTGCCACCAGTGACGAAGTAGGGTACGGGGAGCTGTTTTTT; cdr3_aa: CATSDEVGYGELFF
clone_size: NA; d_call: NA; cdr3_length: 17; j_call: TRBJ2-3; v_call: TRBV21-1; cdr3_nt: TGTGCCAGCAGCAAACCTTCCGGGACTGGGGTAGCGGATACGCAGTATTTT; cdr3_aa: CASSKPSGTGVADTQYF
clone_size: few; d_call: NA; cdr3_length: 14; j_call: TRBJ1-4; v_call: TRBV5-5; cdr3_nt: TGTGCCAGCACCAAGGGGACAACTAATGAAAAACTGTTTTTT; cdr3_aa: CASTKGTTNEKLFF
clone_size: few; d_call: TRBD1; cdr3_length: 15; j_call: TRBJ2-2; v_call: TRBV10-3; cdr3_nt: TGTGCCATCAGTGGGCAGGACAGGTACACCGGGGAGCTGTTTTTT; cdr3_aa: CAISGQDRYTGELFF
clone_size: few; d_call: NA; cdr3_length: 13; j_call: TRBJ1-2; v_call: TRBV7-9; cdr3_nt: TGTGCCAGCAGCCGGAAGGGGCGCAAGGGCTACACCTTC; cdr3_aa: CASSRKGRKGYTF
clone_size: many; d_call: NA; cdr3_length: 14; j_call: TRBJ2-5; v_call: TRBV7-7; cdr3_nt: TGTGCTAGCAGCTTTCGCCTCCCGGCCGAGACCCAGTACTTC; cdr3_aa: CASSFRLPAETQYF
clone_size: few; d_call: NA; cdr3_length: 16; j_call: TRBJ2-5; v_call: TRBV5-1; cdr3_nt: TGCGCCAGCAGCTTGGCCCTGGTAGAGGGGGGAGAGACCCAGTACTTC; cdr3_aa: CASSLALVEGGETQYF
clone_size: few; d_call: NA; cdr3_length: 13; j_call: TRBJ2-5; v_call: TRBV10-3; cdr3_nt: TGTGCCATCAAGCCCGGGGCCCAAGAGACCCAGTACTTC; cdr3_aa: CAIKPGAQETQYF
clone_size: few; d_call: TRBD1; cdr3_length: 15; j_call: TRBJ2-5; v_call: TRBV6-5; cdr3_nt: TGTGCCAGCAGGTCGACCGGGACAGGGGGAGAGACCCAGTACTTC; cdr3_aa: CASRSTGTGGETQYF
clone_size: many; d_call: NA; cdr3_length: 14; j_call: TRBJ1-2; v_call: TRBV24-1; cdr3_nt: TGTGCCACCAGTGAAGCTAACAACAACTATGGCTACACCTTC; cdr3_aa: CATSEANNNYGYTF
clone_size: few; d_call: NA; cdr3_length: 14; j_call: TRBJ2-5; v_call: TRBV5-6; cdr3_nt: TGTGCCAGCAGCTTGGATTGGGAGCAAGAGACCCAGTACTTC; cdr3_aa: CASSLDWEQETQYF
clone_size: many; d_call: NA; cdr3_length: 12; j_call: TRBJ2-7; v_call: TRBV2; cdr3_nt: TGTGCCAGCAGTGTGGGTGGGCTCGAGCAGTACTTC; cdr3_aa: CASSVGGLEQYF
clone_size: many; d_call: NA; cdr3_length: 13; j_call: TRBJ1-2; v_call: TRBV12-3/TRBV12-4; cdr3_nt: TGTGCCAGCAGACAACAAGCAGGCTATGGCTACACCTTC; cdr3_aa: CASRQQAGYGYTF
clone_size: many; d_call: NA; cdr3_length: 12; j_call: TRBJ1-2; v_call: TRBV12-3/TRBV12-4; cdr3_nt: TGTGCCAGCAGTTTAGGCTGGTATGGCTACACCTTC; cdr3_aa: CASSLGWYGYTF
clone_size: many; d_call: NA; cdr3_length: 15; j_call: TRBJ2-3; v_call: TRBV5-1; cdr3_nt: TGCGCCAGCAGGGTAGGGACTGGGAGTTATGATACGCAGTATTTT; cdr3_aa: CASRVGTGSYDTQYF
clone_size: many; d_call: TRBD1; cdr3_length: 17; j_call: TRBJ2-2; v_call: TRBV5-1; cdr3_nt: TGCGCCAGCAGCTCCATACAGGGGGCTTGGGACACCGGGGAGCTGTTTTTT; cdr3_aa: CASSSIQGAWDTGELFF
clone_size: NA; d_call: NA; cdr3_length: 13; j_call: TRBJ2-2; v_call: TRBV20-1; cdr3_nt: TGCAGTGCTAGAGTGGACCCTAACCGGGAGCTGTTTTTT; cdr3_aa: CSARVDPNRELFF
clone_size: few; d_call: NA; cdr3_length: 13; j_call: TRBJ2-7; v_call: TRBV10-3; cdr3_nt: TGTGCCATCAGCCAGACAAGTTCCTACGAGCAGTACTTC; cdr3_aa: CAISQTSSYEQYF
clone_size: NA; d_call: NA; cdr3_length: 16; j_call: TRBJ1-5; v_call: TRBV3-1; cdr3_nt: TGTGCCAGCAGCCAAGATGGGGGATACGGCAATCAGCCCCAGCATTTT; cdr3_aa: CASSQDGGYGNQPQHF
clone_size: few; d_call: TRBD2; cdr3_length: 15; j_call: TRBJ2-7; v_call: TRBV4-2; cdr3_nt: TGTGCCAGCAGCCAAGATCTAGCGGGGGGCCTCGAGCAGTACTTC; cdr3_aa: CASSQDLAGGLEQYF
clone_size: many; d_call: NA; cdr3_length: 15; j_call: TRBJ1-6; v_call: TRBV5-1; cdr3_nt: TGCGCCAGCAGCTTGATTGGGGGGATTGATTCACCCCTCCACTTT; cdr3_aa: CASSLIGGIDSPLHF
clone_size: many; d_call: TRBD2; cdr3_length: 15; j_call: TRBJ2-3; v_call: TRBV7-2; cdr3_nt: TGTGCCAGCAGCTTATCGGGGGGACCCACAGATACGCAGTATTTT; cdr3_aa: CASSLSGGPTDTQYF
clone_size: NA; d_call: NA; cdr3_length: 12; j_call: TRBJ2-7; v_call: TRBV3-1; cdr3_nt: TGTGCCAGCGGGGGCCCCTCCTACGAGCAGTACTTC; cdr3_aa: CASGGPSYEQYF
clone_size: NA; d_call: TRBD1; cdr3_length: 13; j_call: TRBJ1-1; v_call: TRBV7-2; cdr3_nt: TGTGCCAGCAGCTCGACGCGGACAGGACACGCTTTCTTT; cdr3_aa: CASSSTRTGHAFF
clone_size: many; d_call: TRBD1; cdr3_length: 15; j_call: TRBJ2-7; v_call: TRBV5-1; cdr3_nt: TGCGCCAGCAGCTTAGGGGACAGGGAGACCGCCGAGCAGTACTTC; cdr3_aa: CASSLGDRETAEQYF
clone_size: many; d_call: NA; cdr3_length: 14; j_call: TRBJ2-2; v_call: TRBV10-3; cdr3_nt: TGTGCCATCAGTTTCAGGGAAACCACCGGGGAGCTGTTTTTT; cdr3_aa: CAISFRETTGELFF
clone_size: NA; d_call: NA; cdr3_length: 13; j_call: TRBJ1-1; v_call: TRBV5-1; cdr3_nt: TGCGCCAGCAGCTTGGACGTTTCGGCTGAAGCTTTCTTT; cdr3_aa: CASSLDVSAEAFF
clone_size: NA; d_call: NA; cdr3_length: 14; j_call: TRBJ2-6; v_call: TRBV14; cdr3_nt: TGTGCCAGCAGCCTAGCCGTCGGGGCCAACGTCCTGACTTTC; cdr3_aa: CASSLAVGANVLTF
clone_size: NA; d_call: NA; cdr3_length: 14; j_call: TRBJ2-3; v_call: TRBV9; cdr3_nt: TGTGCCAGCAGCTACCGGGACCACTTGGATACGCAGTATTTT; cdr3_aa: CASSYRDHLDTQYF
clone_size: many; d_call: NA; cdr3_length: 11; j_call: TRBJ1-2; v_call: TRBV20-1; cdr3_nt: TGCAGTGCCAGCCGGGGCTATGGCTACACCTTC; cdr3_aa: CSASRGYGYTF
clone_size: many; d_call: NA; cdr3_length: 15; j_call: TRBJ2-2; v_call: TRBV10-3; cdr3_nt: TGTGCCATCAGTGAATCTGACACTGCTGGCGGGGAGCTGTTTTTT; cdr3_aa: CAISESDTAGGELFF
clone_size: NA; d_call: TRBD1; cdr3_length: 16; j_call: TRBJ2-1; v_call: TRBV11-2; cdr3_nt: TGTGCCAGCAGCCGACTGGGACAGGTAATTGTAAATGAGCAGTTCTTC; cdr3_aa: CASSRLGQVIVNEQFF
clone_size: NA; d_call: NA; cdr3_length: 16; j_call: TRBJ1-4; v_call: TRBV15; cdr3_nt: TGTGCCACCAGCAGAGATGTTGCGAGGGGAAGGGAAAAACTGTTTTTT; cdr3_aa: CATSRDVARGREKLFF
clone_size: many; d_call: NA; cdr3_length: 14; j_call: TRBJ2-5; v_call: TRBV5-1; cdr3_nt: TGCGCCAGCAGCTTGGGGACGGCCGAAGAGACCCAGTACTTC; cdr3_aa: CASSLGTAEETQYF
clone_size: few; d_call: TRBD2; cdr3_length: 15; j_call: TRBJ2-3; v_call: TRBV5-1; cdr3_nt: TGCGCCAGCAGCTTCACTAGCGGTCACACAGATACGCAGTATTTT; cdr3_aa: CASSFTSGHTDTQYF
clone_size: many; d_call: NA; cdr3_length: 11; j_call: TRBJ2-1; v_call: TRBV10-2; cdr3_nt: TGCGCCAGCAGTGAGTGGAATGAGCAGTTCTTC; cdr3_aa: CASSEWNEQFF
clone_size: few; d_call: NA; cdr3_length: 13; j_call: TRBJ1-4; v_call: TRBV20-1; cdr3_nt: TGCAGTGCCGCGGGATCAGATAATGAAAAACTGTTTTTT; cdr3_aa: CSAAGSDNEKLFF
clone_size: many; d_call: TRBD2; cdr3_length: 14; j_call: TRBJ2-7; v_call: TRBV12-3/TRBV12-4; cdr3_nt: TGTGCCAGCAGTTCCCAGCGGGGGCGGTACGAGCAGTACTTC; cdr3_aa: CASSSQRGRYEQYF
clone_size: few; d_call: NA; cdr3_length: 13; j_call: TRBJ1-5; v_call: TRBV7-2; cdr3_nt: TGTGCCAGCAGCTTAGCGGTCCGCGGACCCCAGCATTTT; cdr3_aa: CASSLAVRGPQHF
clone_size: many; d_call: NA; cdr3_length: 14; j_call: TRBJ2-5; v_call: TRBV12-3/TRBV12-4; cdr3_nt: TGTGCCAGCAGTTTACTACAGGGGAGGGAGACCCAGTACTTC; cdr3_aa: CASSLLQGRETQYF
clone_size: few; d_call: NA; cdr3_length: 15; j_call: TRBJ1-2; v_call: TRBV4-3; cdr3_nt: TGCGCCAGCAGCCAAGGCGGGCGGCCTCCTGATGGCTACACCTTC; cdr3_aa: CASSQGGRPPDGYTF
clone_size: NA; d_call: NA; cdr3_length: 14; j_call: TRBJ2-2; v_call: TRBV7-3; cdr3_nt: TGTGCCAGCAGCGCCAACTACAACACCGGGGAGCTGTTTTTT; cdr3_aa: CASSANYNTGELFF
clone_size: NA; d_call: NA; cdr3_length: 14; j_call: TRBJ1-1; v_call: TRBV7-9; cdr3_nt: TGTGCCAGCAGCTTAGGACTGGCAGGCACTGAAGCTTTCTTT; cdr3_aa: CASSLGLAGTEAFF
clone_size: many; d_call: NA; cdr3_length: 14; j_call: TRBJ2-7; v_call: TRBV7-2; cdr3_nt: TGTGCCAGCAGCTTGGCGGCAGGGAAATACGAGCAGTACTTC; cdr3_aa: CASSLAAGKYEQYF
clone_size: many; d_call: NA; cdr3_length: 18; j_call: TRBJ2-3; v_call: TRBV20-1; cdr3_nt: TGCAGTGTAGGGGGGGAGGGAGCCCGGTCCGGAGGCACAGATACGCAGTATTTT; cdr3_aa: CSVGGEGARSGGTDTQYF
clone_size: many; d_call: TRBD1; cdr3_length: 14; j_call: TRBJ1-2; v_call: TRBV7-2; cdr3_nt: TGTGCCAGCAGCACCGACAGGGGCGGGTATGGCTACACCTTC; cdr3_aa: CASSTDRGGYGYTF
clone_size: many; d_call: NA; cdr3_length: 15; j_call: TRBJ2-4; v_call: TRBV5-1; cdr3_nt: TGCGCCAGCAGCGAGACAGTTTGGGCCAAAAACATTCAGTACTTC; cdr3_aa: CASSETVWAKNIQYF
clone_size: few; d_call: TRBD1; cdr3_length: 16; j_call: TRBJ2-2; v_call: TRBV5-1; cdr3_nt: TGCGCCAGCAGCTTGGCCAGGGACAGGGGTACCGGGGAGCTGTTTTTT; cdr3_aa: CASSLARDRGTGELFF
clone_size: many; d_call: NA; cdr3_length: 12; j_call: TRBJ2-7; v_call: TRBV18; cdr3_nt: TGTGCCAGCTCCCCGGGGCGCGACGAGCAGTACTTC; cdr3_aa: CASSPGRDEQYF
clone_size: NA; d_call: TRBD1; cdr3_length: 13; j_call: TRBJ2-1; v_call: TRBV6-5; cdr3_nt: TGTGCCACTTGGCCGTTTCCGGGACAGGGGGTGTTCTTC; cdr3_aa: CATWPFPGQGVFF
clone_size: few; d_call: NA; cdr3_length: 13; j_call: TRBJ2-5; v_call: TRBV10-3; cdr3_nt: TGTGCCACCCAAGTCCTCGGTGTAGAGACCCAGTACTTC; cdr3_aa: CATQVLGVETQYF
clone_size: many; d_call: NA; cdr3_length: 14; j_call: TRBJ2-5; v_call: TRBV20-1; cdr3_nt: TGCAGTGCTCCTATGACAGGGAGGCCAGAGACCCAGTACTTC; cdr3_aa: CSAPMTGRPETQYF
clone_size: few; d_call: NA; cdr3_length: 15; j_call: TRBJ2-6; v_call: TRBV25-1; cdr3_nt: TGTGCCAGCAGTGTAGGACACTCTGGGGCCAACGTCCTGACTTTC; cdr3_aa: CASSVGHSGANVLTF
clone_size: many; d_call: TRBD1; cdr3_length: 13; j_call: TRBJ1-1; v_call: TRBV12-3/TRBV12-4; cdr3_nt: TGTGCCAGTTACAGGGGCTGGGGCACTGAAGCTTTCTTT; cdr3_aa: CASYRGWGTEAFF
clone_size: many; d_call: NA; cdr3_length: 11; j_call: TRBJ2-5; v_call: TRBV7-2; cdr3_nt: TGTGCCAGCAGCCGTGGGGGGACCCAGTACTTC; cdr3_aa: CASSRGGTQYF
clone_size: many; d_call: NA; cdr3_length: 12; j_call: TRBJ1-3; v_call: TRBV2; cdr3_nt: TGTGCCAGCAGTGATCTTGGAAACACCATATATTTT; cdr3_aa: CASSDLGNTIYF
clone_size: NA; d_call: NA; cdr3_length: 14; j_call: TRBJ2-5; v_call: TRBV12-3/TRBV12-4; cdr3_nt: TGTGCCAGCAGTCGAGGATCTCGCTGGCAGACCCAGTACTTC; cdr3_aa: CASSRGSRWQTQYF
clone_size: few; d_call: TRBD2; cdr3_length: 16; j_call: TRBJ2-5; v_call: TRBV7-2; cdr3_nt: TGTGCCAGCAGCTTATTAGCTAGCGGAGGGCAAGAGACCCAGTACTTC; cdr3_aa: CASSLLASGGQETQYF